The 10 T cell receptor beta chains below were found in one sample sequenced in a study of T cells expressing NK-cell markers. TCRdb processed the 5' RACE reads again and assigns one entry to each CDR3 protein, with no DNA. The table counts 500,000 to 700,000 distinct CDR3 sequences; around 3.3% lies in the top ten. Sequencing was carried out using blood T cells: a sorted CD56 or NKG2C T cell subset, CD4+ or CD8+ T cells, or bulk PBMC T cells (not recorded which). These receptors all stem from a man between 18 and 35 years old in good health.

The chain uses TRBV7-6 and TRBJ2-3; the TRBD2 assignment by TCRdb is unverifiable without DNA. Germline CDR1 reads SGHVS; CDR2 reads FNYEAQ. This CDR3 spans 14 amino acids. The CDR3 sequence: CASSSEGLRDTQYF.

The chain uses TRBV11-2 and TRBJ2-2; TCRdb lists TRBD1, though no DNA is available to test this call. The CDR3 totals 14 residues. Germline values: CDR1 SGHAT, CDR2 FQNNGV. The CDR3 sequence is CASSRRAETGELFF.

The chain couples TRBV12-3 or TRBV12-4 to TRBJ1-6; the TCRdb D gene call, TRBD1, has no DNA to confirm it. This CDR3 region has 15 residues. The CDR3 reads CASSARDGGTSPLHF.

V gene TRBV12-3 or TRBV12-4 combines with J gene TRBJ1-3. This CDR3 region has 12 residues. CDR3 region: CASTPWGDTIYF.

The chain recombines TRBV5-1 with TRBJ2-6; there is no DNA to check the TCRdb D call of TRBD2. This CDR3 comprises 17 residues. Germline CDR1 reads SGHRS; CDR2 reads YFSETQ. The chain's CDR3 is CASSLTRGDSGANVLTF.

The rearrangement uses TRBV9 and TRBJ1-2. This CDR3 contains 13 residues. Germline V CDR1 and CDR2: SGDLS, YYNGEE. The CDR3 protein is CASSVIGVDGYTF.

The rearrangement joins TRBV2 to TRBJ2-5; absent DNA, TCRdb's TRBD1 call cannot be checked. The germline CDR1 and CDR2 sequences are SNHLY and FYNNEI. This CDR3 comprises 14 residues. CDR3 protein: CASLSSRVVETQYF.

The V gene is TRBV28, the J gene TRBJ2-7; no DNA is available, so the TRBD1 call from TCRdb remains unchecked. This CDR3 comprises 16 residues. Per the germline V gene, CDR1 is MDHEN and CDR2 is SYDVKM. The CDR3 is CASSFRGTVRSYEQYF.

The CDR3: CASMTSLDTQYF. The chain couples TRBV2 to TRBJ2-3; TCRdb's D gene call, TRBD2, goes unchecked for lack of DNA. Germline V gives CDR1 SNHLY, CDR2 FYNNEI. This CDR3 comprises 12 residues.

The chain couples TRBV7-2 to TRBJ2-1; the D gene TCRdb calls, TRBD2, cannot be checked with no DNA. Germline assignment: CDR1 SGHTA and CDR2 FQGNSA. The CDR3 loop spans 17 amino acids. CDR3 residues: CASSSTGNTISYNEQFF.